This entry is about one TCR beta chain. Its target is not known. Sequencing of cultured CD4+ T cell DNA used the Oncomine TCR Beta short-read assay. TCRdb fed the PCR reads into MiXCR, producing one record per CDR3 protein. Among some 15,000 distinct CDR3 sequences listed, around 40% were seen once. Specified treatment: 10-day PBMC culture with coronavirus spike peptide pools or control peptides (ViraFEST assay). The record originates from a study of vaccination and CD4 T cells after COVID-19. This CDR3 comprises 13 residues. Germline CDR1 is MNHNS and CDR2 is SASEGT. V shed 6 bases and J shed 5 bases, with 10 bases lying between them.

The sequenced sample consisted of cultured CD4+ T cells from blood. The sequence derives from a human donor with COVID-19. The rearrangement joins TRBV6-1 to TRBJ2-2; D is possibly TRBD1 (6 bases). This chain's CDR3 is CASRPDRTGELFF. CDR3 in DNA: TGTGCCAGCAGGCCCGACAGGACCGGGGAGCTGTTTTTT.